A single sample gave rise to the 20 T cell receptor beta chains below, sequenced in a study of blood T cell repertoires in COVID-19. Only in-frame clones appear in the TCRdb table, and some are missing; sequencing was by immunoSEQ multiplex PCR. Of some 140,000 clones listed, 75% to 90% are singletons. The material sequenced was PBMCs or T cells enriched from blood (not recorded which). These TCRs come from a man aged 25-45 years who had recovered from COVID-19.

This clone was detected only once. This chain joins TRBV19 and TRBJ2-7, with TRBD1 matching over 7 bases. With V trimmed by 1 base and J by 6 bases, 12 bases remained unmatched. The CDR3 spans 16 residues. Germline values: CDR1 LNHDA, CDR2 SQIVND (reference sequence). CDR3 nucleotides: TGTGCCAGTAGTATAGGCCGAGTTGGGCAGGGGGTCGAGCAGTACGTC. It encodes CASSIGRVGQGVEQYV.

The V and J genes are TRBV14 and TRBJ1-1; D ambiguous. The germline V gene encodes CDR1 SGHDN and CDR2 FVKESK. Trimming left V 4 bases short and J 4 bases short, with 10 bases between. There are 13 residues in the CDR3. The CDR3 DNA sequence: TGTGCCAGCAGCCGATTGAGCGTCACTGAAGCTTTCTTT. It specifies CASSRLSVTEAFF.

The CDR3 sequence: CASSSYSEGTQYF. For the CDR3, the DNA is TGTGCCAGCAGTAGCTACAGTGAAGGTACGCAGTATTTT. This chain connects TRBV27 to TRBJ2-3; the D is unclear. Germline V gene data show CDR1 as MNHEY and CDR2 as SMNVEV (reference sequence). With 5 bases removed from V and 8 bases from J, the gap between germline ends came to 14 bases. The CDR3 covers 13 residues.

This clone was seen only a few times. This chain connects TRBV27 to TRBJ2-3; possible D gene TRBD2, 11 bases. CDR1 and CDR2 from the germline V gene are MNHEY and SMNVEV (reference sequence). V lost 6 bases and J lost 7, with 29 bases in between. This CDR3 contains 18 residues. CDR3 in DNA: TGTGCCAGCAGAGGGGACAGGGGACTAGCGGCCATGGGAAATACGCAGTATTTT. As protein: CASRGDRGLAAMGNTQYF.

This clone was seen more than once but under ten times. CDR3 region: CASSLGQLDTQYF. The CDR3 coding sequence is TGTGCCAGCAGTTTAGGACAGTTAGATACGCAGTATTTT. The chain employs TRBV12-3 or TRBV12-4 and TRBJ2-3; the D gene is possibly TRBD1 (5 bases). The CDR3 is made up of 13 amino acids. V was pared by 1 base and J by 5 bases, with 7 bases between.

The gene calls are TRBV11-1 and TRBJ2-7; 7 nucleotides align to TRBD2. The CDR3 length is 16 residues. With 0 bases clipped from V and 2 bases from J, the junction kept 7 bases outside the gene matches. From germline, CDR1 is SGHAT and CDR2 FQDESV (reference sequence). The CDR3 protein is CASSLAFAGAPYEQYF. CDR3 coding DNA: TGTGCCAGCAGCTTAGCATTTGCGGGAGCTCCCTACGAGCAGTACTTC.

The J gene is TRBJ2-5, the V gene TRBV7-8; 11 bases map to TRBD2. Trimming at V came to 3 bases and at J to 5 bases, leaving 8 bases not matched to a gene. Germline V gene sequence: CDR1 SGHVS, CDR2 FQNEAQ. CDR3 length equals 16 residues. The CDR3 spells CASSFSSGGAGETQYF. The CDR3 DNA is TGTGCCAGCAGCTTCAGTAGCGGGGGGGCGGGCGAGACCCAGTACTTC.

The chain employs TRBV27 and TRBJ2-1; 15 bases are shared with TRBD2. This CDR3 has 15 amino acids. Germline V gene sequence: CDR1 MNHEY, CDR2 SMNVEV (reference sequence). After removal of 3 bases from V and 7 bases from J, the junction contained 1 base not matched to a gene. This chain's CDR3 is CASSLGTSGRNEQFF. The CDR3 coding sequence is TGTGCCAGCAGTTTGGGGACTAGCGGGAGGAATGAGCAGTTCTTC.

The CDR3 nucleotides are TGTGCCAGCGGGACAGGGGGGAAGCCAGATACGCAGTATTTT. It specifies CASGTGGKPDTQYF. The genes are TRBV7-9 and TRBJ2-3, with 11 bases fitting TRBD1. Germline V lookup: CDR1 SEHNR, CDR2 FQNEAQ (reference sequence). CDR3 length: 14 amino acids. Trimming took 8 bases from V and 4 from J; bases not matched to a gene: 5.

This chain uses TRBV12-5 with TRBJ2-2; D gene unclear. The CDR3 runs to 13 residues. Trimming removed 0 bases at V and 5 bases at J, with 4 bases between. In germline, CDR1 is LGHNT, CDR2 FRNRAP. CDR3 in DNA: TGTGCTAGTGGTTTGGTCAGAACCGGGGAGCTGTTTTTT. It translates to CASGLVRTGELFF.

This clone was counted a few times. The chain couples TRBV20-1 to TRBJ2-7; D is perhaps TRBD2 (5 bases). This CDR3 comprises 10 residues. Trimming removed 3 bases at V and 7 bases at J, with 7 bases between. Germline V lookup: CDR1 DFQATT, CDR2 SNEGSKA (reference sequence). In DNA form, the CDR3 reads TGCAGTGCTAGTTTAGCGGAGCAGTACTTC. This gives the protein CSASLAEQYF.

The sample holds a few counts of this clone. The genes are TRBV7-9 and TRBJ1-2, with D tentatively TRBD1 (5 bases). V was clipped by 4 bases and J by 4 bases, with 16 bases between them. This CDR3 spans 15 amino acids. The germline V gene has CDR1 SEHNR and CDR2 FQNEAQ (reference sequence). This CDR3 is CASSSLRQQAYGYTF. The CDR3, as DNA: TGTGCCAGCAGCTCCCTTCGACAGCAGGCCTATGGCTACACCTTC.

The rearrangement uses TRBV7-6 and TRBJ2-3; TRBD2 agrees at 9 bases. The V gene's germline CDR1 is SGHVS and CDR2 FNYEAQ. The CDR3 is 19 residues long. V lost 2 bases and J lost 2; bases outside the gene matches: 14. CDR3 region: CASSLFSAGGPKDTDTQYF. CDR3 nucleotides: TGTGCCAGCAGCTTATTTTCCGCGGGAGGGCCAAAGGACACAGATACGCAGTATTTT.

This clone was counted a few times. The chain employs TRBV11-2 and TRBJ2-1, with D perhaps matching TRBD2 (7 bases). V was trimmed by 5 bases and J by 9 bases, leaving 17 bases between them. The germline V gene encodes CDR1 SGHAT and CDR2 FQNNGV. The CDR3 is made up of 14 amino acids. CDR3 loop: CASSPEGGGFEQFF. The DNA for the CDR3 is TGTGCCAGCAGCCCTGAGGGGGGGGGCTTTGAGCAGTTCTTC.

CDR3 bases: TGTGCCAGTAGTATAGATCGCCAGGGGGCCGGGAACACTGAAGCTTTCTTT. Its translation is CASSIDRQGAGNTEAFF. The chain recombines TRBV19 with TRBJ1-1; 8 bases are shared with TRBD1. Germline V CDR1 and CDR2: LNHDA, SQIVND (reference sequence). J lost 1 base, V lost 0 bases, and 7 bases had no gene match. CDR3 length: 17 residues.

The chain couples TRBV18 to TRBJ1-1; TRBD1 matches 8 bases. The CDR3 length is 14 residues. Germline CDR1 is KGHSH and CDR2 is LQKENI. V shed 7 bases and J 0 bases; nucleotides not matched to a gene: 4. This CDR3 is CASFPDRVNTEAFF. CDR3 sequence (DNA): TGTGCCAGCTTCCCGGACAGGGTGAACACTGAAGCTTTCTTT.

V gene TRBV10-3 combines with J gene TRBJ2-1; perhaps TRBD2 as D (7 bases). The length of the CDR3 is 15 residues. Trimming cost V 4 bases and J 8 bases, with 18 bases left between them. Germline V gene lookup returns CDR1 ENHRY and CDR2 SYGVKD. CDR3 loop: CAISAAGAWDHEQFF. The CDR3 coding sequence is TGTGCCATCAGTGCTGCGGGGGCCTGGGACCATGAGCAGTTCTTC.

The chain joins TRBV24-1 to TRBJ1-2; 8 bases are a match to TRBD1. The trim removed 4 bases at V and 5 bases at J, leaving 5 bases unmatched. Germline values: CDR1 KGHDR, CDR2 SFDVKD. The CDR3 consists of 14 residues. The CDR3 nucleotides are TGTGCCACCAGTGACTCGGACAGGGATTATGGCTACACCTTC. It is translated as CATSDSDRDYGYTF.

J is TRBJ1-2 and V is TRBV10-1, with 7 bases lining up with TRBD1. The J segment lost 2 bases and the V segment lost 11 bases, leaving 14 bases of the junction unmatched. Germline V CDR1 and CDR2: WNHNN, SYGVQD (reference sequence). CDR3 length: 15 residues. The CDR3 coding sequence is TGCGCCGGCCAAAGGGGGACAGACACCAACTATGGCTACACCTTC. This sequence encodes CAGQRGTDTNYGYTF.

With regard to this clone: The same CDR3 is also encoded by other DNA sequences in this sample. The CDR3 loop is CASSTLQGYSYNEQFF. The CDR3 region has the DNA TGTGCCAGCAGTACCCTACAGGGATACTCCTACAATGAGCAGTTCTTC. The chain joins TRBV27 to TRBJ2-1; D may be TRBD1 (6 bases). The CDR3 runs 16 residues. Per germline, CDR1 MNHEY and CDR2 SMNVEV (reference sequence). Trimming removed 5 bases at V and 0 bases at J, with 14 bases between.